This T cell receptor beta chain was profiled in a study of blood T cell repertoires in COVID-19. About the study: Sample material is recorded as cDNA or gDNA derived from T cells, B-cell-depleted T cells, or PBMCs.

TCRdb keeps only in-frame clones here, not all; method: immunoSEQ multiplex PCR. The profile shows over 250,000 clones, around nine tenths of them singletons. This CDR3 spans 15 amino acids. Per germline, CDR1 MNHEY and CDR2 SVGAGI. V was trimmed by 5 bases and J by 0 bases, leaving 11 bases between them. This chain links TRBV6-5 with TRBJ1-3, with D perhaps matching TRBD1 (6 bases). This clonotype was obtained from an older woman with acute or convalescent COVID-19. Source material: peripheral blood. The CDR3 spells CASSRDTSSGNTIYF. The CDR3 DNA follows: TGTGCCAGCAGTAGGGACACGAGCTCTGGAAACACCATATATTTT.